This TCR beta chain comes out of a study of T cells after yellow fever vaccination. Study context: Libraries from low-cell-number fractions were prepared with the SMART-Seq v4 Ultra Low Input RNA kit.

This clonotype was counted only a few times. Its antigen is currently unknown. Study-wide points: Repertoires obtained by FACS sorting could include abundant clonotypes that entered as contaminants from the bulk population.

Looked up from germline, CDR1 is LNHNV and CDR2 is YYDKDF (reference sequence). V was pared by 1 base and J by 5 bases, with 14 bases between. The CDR3 spans 15 residues. Conversion of TCR transcripts into cDNA relied on 5'RACE template switching, which added a universal primer site and UMIs. MiXCR, applied by TCRdb to the 5' RACE reads, yields one record per CDR3 protein. In the table there are some 260,000 distinct CDR3 sequences, around 5.3% of which are singletons. Sequencing used CD4+ T cells sorted from PBMCs, obtained on the day of the yellow fever booster vaccination. The TCR was taken from a man aged 18 to 30 who received the YFV17D yellow fever vaccine. J is TRBJ1-1 and V is TRBV15, with D tentatively TRBD1 (6 bases). The CDR3: CATSRGKQGGTEAFF. The CDR3 DNA follows: TGTGCCACCAGCAGAGGAAAACAGGGAGGGACTGAAGCTTTCTTT. The full variable domain, with the rest looked up from reference TRBV15 and TRBJ1-1, is DAMVIQNPRYQVTQFGKPVTLSCSQTLNHNVMYWYQQKSSQAPKLLFHYYDKDFNNEADTPDNFQSRRPNTSFCFLDIRSPGLGDTAMYLCATSRGKQGGTEAFFGQGTRLTVV.